This T cell receptor beta chain was retrieved from a study of CD8 T cells in ankylosing spondylitis. Study outcomes and limitations: Disease-associated clones were reportedly significantly overrepresented in matched ankylosing spondylitis synovial fluid. Characteristic of ankylosing spondylitis blood, it appeared, was a TCR beta motif comprising eight highly homologous variants. Relatively scarce in peripheral blood, disease-linked clones were CD8+.

A note on this clonotype: Its target is not known.

Making the TCR beta libraries involved quantitative 5'-RACE with molecular barcodes. TCRdb itself ran the 5' RACE reads through MiXCR, one entry per CDR3 protein. The sample lists some 270,000 distinct CDR3 sequences, 15% to 20% occurring once. The CDR3 length is 15 residues. V dropped 6 bases and J dropped 1; count of bases not matched to a gene: 9. Germline-derived CDR1 and CDR2 are SGHTA and FQGTGA. The receptor was isolated from a male donor with ankylosing spondylitis or in good health (not recorded which). V and J are TRBV7-3 and TRBJ2-7; TRBD2 aligns across 7 bases. The sample was blood, either unsorted or a sorted T cell fraction (not recorded which). The CDR3 bases are TGTGCCAGCAGAGTCCCAGCGGGGCGATCCTACGAGCAGTACTTC. Its protein is CASRVPAGRSYEQYF.